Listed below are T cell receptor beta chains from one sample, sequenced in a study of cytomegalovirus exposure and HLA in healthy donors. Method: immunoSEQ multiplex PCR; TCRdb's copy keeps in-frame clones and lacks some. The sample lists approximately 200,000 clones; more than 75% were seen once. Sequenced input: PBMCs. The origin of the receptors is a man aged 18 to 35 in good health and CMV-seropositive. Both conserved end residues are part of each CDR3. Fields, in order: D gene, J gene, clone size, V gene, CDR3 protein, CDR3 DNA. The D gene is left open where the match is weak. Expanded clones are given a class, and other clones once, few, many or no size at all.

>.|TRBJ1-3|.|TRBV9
CASSGLDTIYF
TGTGCCAGCAGCGGACTGGACACCATATATTTT
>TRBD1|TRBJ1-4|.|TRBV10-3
CAISETQGEQEKLFF
TGTGCCATCAGTGAGACACAGGGGGAACAGGAAAAACTGTTTTTT
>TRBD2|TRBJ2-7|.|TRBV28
CASSLRSGDEQYF
TGTGCCAGCAGTTTACGGAGCGGGGACGAGCAGTACTTC
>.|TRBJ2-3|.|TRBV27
CASSPTSRGGTDTQYF
TGTGCCAGCAGTCCCACATCCAGGGGAGGGACAGATACGCAGTATTTT
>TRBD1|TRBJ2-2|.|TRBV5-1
CASSSNVRQGASGELFF
TGCGCCAGCAGCTCGAACGTACGACAGGGGGCGAGCGGGGAGCTGTTTTTT
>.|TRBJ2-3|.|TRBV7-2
CASSIRLEGTDTQYF
TGTGCCAGCAGCATACGACTAGAGGGAACAGATACGCAGTATTTT
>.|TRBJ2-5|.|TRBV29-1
CSVDRQGGETQYF
TGCAGCGTTGACCGCCAGGGTGGGGAGACCCAGTACTTC
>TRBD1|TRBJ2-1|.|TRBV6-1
CASSGQGYSYNEQFF
TGTGCCAGCAGTGGACAGGGCTACTCCTACAATGAGCAGTTCTTC
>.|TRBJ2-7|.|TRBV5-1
CASSLATVSYEQYF
TGCGCCAGCAGCTTGGCCACAGTCAGCTACGAGCAGTACTTC
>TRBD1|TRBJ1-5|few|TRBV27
CASSPTGRLPQHF
TGTGCCAGCAGCCCGACAGGGAGGCTGCCCCAGCATTTT
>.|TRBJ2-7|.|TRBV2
CASTYYANSYEQYF
TGTGCCAGCACCTACTACGCGAACTCCTACGAGCAGTACTTC
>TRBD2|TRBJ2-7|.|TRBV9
CASSAVLAGGHEQYF
TGTGCCAGCAGCGCAGTACTAGCGGGAGGACACGAGCAGTACTTC
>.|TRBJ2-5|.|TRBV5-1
CASSLQGEGETQYF
TGCGCCAGCAGCTTACAGGGGGAGGGAGAGACCCAGTACTTC
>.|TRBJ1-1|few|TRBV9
CASSVEGDTEAFF
TGTGCCAGCAGCGTAGAAGGGGACACTGAAGCTTTCTTT
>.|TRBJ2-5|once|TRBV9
CASSPKGGSQETQYF
TGTGCCAGCAGCCCGAAGGGGGGGAGCCAAGAGACCCAGTACTTC
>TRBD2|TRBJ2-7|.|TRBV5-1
CASSLLGLAIHEQYF
TGCGCCAGCAGCTTGTTGGGACTAGCGATACACGAGCAGTACTTC
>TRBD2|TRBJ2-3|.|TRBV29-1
CSAAGLAGRGTSTDTQYF
TGCAGCGCCGCGGGACTAGCGGGAAGAGGGACTAGCACAGATACGCAGTATTTT
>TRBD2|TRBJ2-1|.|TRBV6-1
CASSDLWREGPEQFF
TGTGCCAGCAGTGACCTTTGGCGGGAGGGCCCTGAGCAGTTCTTC
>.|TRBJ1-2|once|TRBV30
CAWSVRQLQGYTF
TGTGCCTGGAGTGTACGGCAGCTACAGGGCTACACCTTC
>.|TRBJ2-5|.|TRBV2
CASIRAPPQETQYF
TGTGCCAGCATCAGGGCCCCACCTCAAGAGACCCAGTACTTC
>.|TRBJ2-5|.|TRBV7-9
CASSPRETQYF
TGTGCCAGCAGCCCGAGGGAGACCCAGTACTTC
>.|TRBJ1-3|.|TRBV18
CASLRRTSDSGNTIYF
TGTGCCAGCTTACGTCGAACTTCCGACTCTGGAAACACCATATATTTT
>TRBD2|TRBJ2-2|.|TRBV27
CASRTGTSGRTGELFF
TGTGCCAGCAGGACCGGGACTAGCGGGCGAACCGGGGAGCTGTTTTTT
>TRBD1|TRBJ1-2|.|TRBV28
CASNFYQGAYGYTF
TGTGCCAGCAACTTTTACCAGGGGGCTTATGGCTACACCTTC
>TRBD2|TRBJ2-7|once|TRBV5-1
CASSFSGMGSYEQYF
TGCGCCAGCAGCTTTAGCGGGATGGGGTCCTACGAGCAGTACTTC
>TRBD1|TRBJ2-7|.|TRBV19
CASSGGHRDRSAEQYF
TGTGCCAGTAGTGGGGGGCACCGGGACAGGTCCGCCGAGCAGTACTTC
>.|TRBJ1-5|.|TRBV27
CASSLPNQPQHF
TGTGCCAGCAGTTTACCGAATCAGCCCCAGCATTTT
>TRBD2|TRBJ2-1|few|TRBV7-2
CASSYLGLDDEQFF
TGTGCCAGCAGCTACCTGGGACTAGACGATGAGCAGTTCTTC
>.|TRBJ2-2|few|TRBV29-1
CSVRGGALAGELFF
TGCAGCGTGAGGGGGGGCGCGTTAGCCGGGGAGCTGTTTTTT
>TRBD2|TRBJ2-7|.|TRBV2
CASSDSGAYEQYF
TGTGCCAGCAGCGACAGCGGGGCGTACGAGCAGTACTTC
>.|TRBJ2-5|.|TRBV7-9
CASSSRGRIQETQYF
TGTGCCAGCAGCTCGCGGGGACGAATCCAAGAGACCCAGTACTTC
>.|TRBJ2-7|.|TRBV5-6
CASSFKGAGPYEQYF
TGTGCCAGCAGCTTTAAGGGAGCAGGCCCCTACGAGCAGTACTTC
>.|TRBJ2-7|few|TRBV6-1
CATDPGDYEQYF
TGTGCCACAGACCCCGGGGACTACGAGCAGTACTTC
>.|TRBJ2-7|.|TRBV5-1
CASSSEGTPRDEQYF
TGCGCCAGCAGCTCGGAGGGGACGCCAAGGGACGAGCAGTACTTC
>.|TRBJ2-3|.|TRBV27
CASSFVGVGADTQYF
TGTGCCAGCAGTTTCGTCGGAGTTGGCGCAGATACGCAGTATTTT
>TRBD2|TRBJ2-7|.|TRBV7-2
CASSLEAGGIYEQYF
TGTGCCAGCAGCCTAGAAGCGGGAGGCATCTACGAGCAGTACTTC
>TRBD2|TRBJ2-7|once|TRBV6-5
CASSWTSETYEQYF
TGTGCCAGCAGTTGGACTAGCGAGACCTACGAGCAGTACTTC
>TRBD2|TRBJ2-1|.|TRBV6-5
CASSLLREGGDEQFF
TGTGCCAGCAGTTTATTGAGGGAGGGAGGGGATGAGCAGTTCTTC
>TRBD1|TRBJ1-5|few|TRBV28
CASIRQGGNQPQHF
TGTGCCAGCATTCGTCAGGGGGGCAATCAGCCCCAGCATTTT
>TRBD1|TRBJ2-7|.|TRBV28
CASRSRGRVNEQYF
TGTGCCAGCCGAAGCAGGGGGCGCGTTAACGAGCAGTACTTC
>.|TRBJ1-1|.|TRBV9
CASSVTDSYTEAFF
TGTGCCAGCAGCGTAACTGACTCCTACACTGAAGCTTTCTTT
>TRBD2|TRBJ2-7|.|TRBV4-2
CASSQDLPGGSGRAYEQYF
TGTGCCAGCAGCCAAGATCTCCCAGGGGGTAGCGGGAGGGCTTACGAGCAGTACTTC
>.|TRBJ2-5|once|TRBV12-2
CASRLGPSGSQYF
TGTGCAAGTCGCTTAGGACCTAGCGGGAGCCAGTACTTC
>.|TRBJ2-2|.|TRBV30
CAWSTREAGELFF
TGTGCCTGGAGTACCAGGGAGGCCGGGGAGCTGTTTTTT
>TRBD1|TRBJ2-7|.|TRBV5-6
CASSLAGQGQYEQYF
TGTGCCAGCAGCTTGGCCGGACAGGGGCAGTACGAGCAGTACTTC
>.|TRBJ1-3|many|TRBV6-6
CASSYGQGGNTIYF
TGTGCCAGCAGTTACGGCCAGGGGGGAAACACCATATATTTT
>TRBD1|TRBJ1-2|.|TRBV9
CASSPPGTGRGYTF
TGTGCCAGCAGCCCCCCCGGGACAGGGAGGGGCTACACCTTC
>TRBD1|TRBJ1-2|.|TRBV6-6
CASSSGTGDIGGYTF
TGTGCCAGCAGTTCAGGGACAGGCGACATCGGTGGCTACACCTTC